These 31 T cell receptor beta chains came from one sample sequenced in a study of CXCR3-negative and CXCR3-positive naive CD8 T cells. The study's findings and limits: Hydrophobicity was higher for TRB CDR3s found in CXCR3-positive naive cells than in CXCR3-negative naive cells.

5' RACE with UMI labels generated the TRB cDNA libraries. With the 5' RACE reads reprocessed, TCRdb shows one record per CDR3 protein and no DNA. The sample is made up of roughly 140,000 distinct CDR3 sequences, and the top ten hold around 0.28% of it. Their cognate antigens are unknown. The specimen was naive CXCR3+ CD8+ T cells from blood. Subset noted: CD45RO-CCR7+CD27+CD95- naive CD8+ T cells expressing CXCR3 (TNR3+). The receptors stem from a human donor in good health. Some clones in this sample may be carry-over from other donors' samples.

This chain connects TRBV20-1 to TRBJ2-1; the D call of TRBD2 rests on TCRdb alone, since no DNA is present to check it. CDR1 and CDR2 (germline): DFQATT, SNEGSKA (reference sequence). The CDR3 sequence is 16 residues long. CDR3 loop: CSARKETSGIDNEQFF.

The chain joins TRBV3-1 to TRBJ2-3; the TCRdb D gene call, TRBD2, has no DNA to confirm it. The CDR3 is 15 residues long. Germline values: CDR1 LGHDT, CDR2 YNNKEL (reference sequence). CDR3 sequence: CASRPSGASTDTQYF.

The chain joins TRBV12-5 to TRBJ1-1. Germline-derived CDR1 and CDR2 are LGHNT and FRNRAP. The CDR3 is made up of 12 amino acids. The CDR3 reads CASGLGGFEAFF.

The rearrangement joins TRBV28 to TRBJ2-1; the TCRdb call, TRBD2, lacks DNA for checking. This CDR3 comprises 16 residues. Germline V gene data show CDR1 as MDHEN and CDR2 as SYDVKM. The CDR3 loop reads CASSSDTGTRSAEQFF.

The chain recombines TRBV29-1 with TRBJ1-2; TCRdb reports TRBD1, a call that lacks DNA to check it against. Germline V gene sequence: CDR1 SQVTM, CDR2 ANQGSEA. The CDR3 loop spans 13 amino acids. The CDR3 sequence is CSVEPAGLYGYTF.

The V gene is TRBV27, the J gene TRBJ2-4; without DNA, the TCRdb call of TRBD1 cannot be checked. This CDR3 has 15 residues. The germline gives CDR1 MNHEY, CDR2 SMNVEV (reference sequence). The CDR3 is CASSLNRMRKNIQYF.

This chain links TRBV9 with TRBJ2-1. Germline CDR1 reads SGDLS; CDR2 reads YYNGEE. This CDR3 comprises 12 residues. The CDR3 region is CASSVGIDEQFF. The whole variable domain, remainder taken from reference TRBV9 and TRBJ2-1, is DSGVTQTPKHLITATGQRVTLRCSPRSGDLSVYWYQQSLDQGLQFLIQYYNGEERAKGNILERFSAQQFPDLHSELNLSSLELGDSALYFCASSVGIDEQFFGPGTRLTVL.

This chain connects TRBV7-8 to TRBJ2-5. The CDR3 spans 14 residues. CDR1 is SGHVS and CDR2 is FQNEAQ in the germline V gene. This CDR3 reads CASSLIGSQETQYF.

This chain connects TRBV9 to TRBJ1-2; absent DNA, TCRdb's TRBD1 call cannot be checked. This CDR3 has 15 residues. Germline lookup yields CDR1 SGDLS and CDR2 YYNGEE. CDR3 protein: CASREPGTGRNGYTF. The entire variable domain, with the rest obtained from reference TRBV9 and TRBJ1-2, is as follows: DSGVTQTPKHLITATGQRVTLRCSPRSGDLSVYWYQQSLDQGLQFLIQYYNGEERAKGNILERFSAQQFPDLHSELNLSSLELGDSALYFCASREPGTGRNGYTFGSGTRLTVV.

The J gene is TRBJ2-3, the V gene TRBV28; absent DNA, TCRdb's TRBD2 call cannot be checked. The CDR3 runs to 16 residues. Per germline, CDR1 MDHEN and CDR2 SYDVKM. CDR3 protein: CASTGESLRYTDTQYF.

This sequence joins TRBV24-1 and TRBJ2-1; TCRdb returns TRBD1, unconfirmable since there is no DNA. The germline V gene encodes CDR1 KGHDR and CDR2 SFDVKD. The CDR3 is 16 residues long. CDR3 sequence: CATSSTTGTFYNEQFF.

This sequence joins TRBV29-1 and TRBJ2-7; the D call from TCRdb, TRBD2, cannot be confirmed without DNA. The length of the CDR3 is 12 residues. In germline, CDR1 is SQVTM, CDR2 ANQGSEA. The CDR3 is CSVVGGGYEQYF.

The rearrangement joins TRBV29-1 to TRBJ2-1. The germline V gene encodes CDR1 SQVTM and CDR2 ANQGSEA. The CDR3 runs to 13 residues. CDR3: CSVSSLLEDEQFF.

The chain has TRBV4-3 and TRBJ2-7; absent DNA, TCRdb's TRBD1 call cannot be checked. CDR3 length: 16 residues. The germline V gene has CDR1 LGHNA and CDR2 YSLEER. The CDR3 sequence is CASSQGGGRGAYEQYF.

V is TRBV27 and J is TRBJ1-2. The CDR3 has 13 residues. Germline V CDR1 and CDR2: MNHEY, SMNVEV (reference sequence). CDR3 protein: CASSLTVNYGYTF.

The V gene is TRBV4-1, the J gene TRBJ2-2; the D gene TCRdb calls, TRBD1, cannot be checked with no DNA. Germline values: CDR1 MGHRA, CDR2 YSYEKL. The length of the CDR3 is 19 residues. The CDR3 reads CASSQEKVGTVLNTGELFF.

The V call is TRBV6-4, the J call TRBJ1-1. Germline loops: CDR1 MRHNA, CDR2 SNTAGT. The CDR3 covers 12 residues. The CDR3 region is CASSDSRKEAFF.

The chain joins TRBV7-6 to TRBJ2-1; TCRdb's D gene call, TRBD1, goes unchecked for lack of DNA. Per the germline V gene, CDR1 is SGHVS and CDR2 is FNYEAQ. The CDR3 totals 15 residues. CDR3 residues: CASSELAGAINEQFF.

The chain recombines TRBV7-9 with TRBJ1-5; TCRdb's D gene call, TRBD1, goes unchecked for lack of DNA. The CDR3 covers 12 residues. The V gene's germline CDR1 is SEHNR and CDR2 FQNEAQ (reference sequence). Here the CDR3 reads CSSSAGLQPQHF.

V gene TRBV3-1 combines with J gene TRBJ2-7. The germline V gene has CDR1 LGHDT and CDR2 YNNKEL (reference sequence). The length of the CDR3 is 16 residues. CDR3 in amino acids: CASSSLDSYPKNEQYF.

The chain has TRBV19 and TRBJ2-7; there is no DNA to check the TCRdb D call of TRBD2. The CDR3 loop spans 13 amino acids. Germline V gene lookup returns CDR1 LNHDA and CDR2 SQIVND (reference sequence). The CDR3 protein is CASNPGLTYEQYF.

This chain links TRBV4-2 with TRBJ2-2; TCRdb's D call, TRBD1, is unchecked because there is no DNA. The germline V gene encodes CDR1 LGHNA and CDR2 YNFKEQ. The length of the CDR3 is 14 residues. The CDR3 region is CASSPWGGTGELFF.

The chain employs TRBV7-2 and TRBJ2-5. This CDR3 is built from 14 residues. In germline, CDR1 is SGHTA, CDR2 FQGNSA. CDR3 region: CASSLERAQETQYF.

The rearrangement links TRBV20-1 to TRBJ2-7. The CDR3 is 12 amino acids. Germline V gives CDR1 DFQATT, CDR2 SNEGSKA (reference sequence). The CDR3 spells CSAKLSTGEQYF.

The chain has TRBV11-3 and TRBJ2-1; TCRdb outputs TRBD2, but without DNA this stays unchecked. The CDR3 contains 19 residues. The germline gives CDR1 SGHNT, CDR2 YENEEA. The CDR3 protein is CASSSRFLDLAGVYNEQFF.

The rearrangement links TRBV3-1 to TRBJ2-2. In germline, CDR1 is LGHDT, CDR2 YNNKEL (reference sequence). The CDR3 runs to 13 residues. The CDR3 spells CASSQQNTGELFF.

V is TRBV29-1 and J is TRBJ1-3. The germline V gene has CDR1 SQVTM and CDR2 ANQGSEA. CDR3 size: 16 residues. This CDR3 reads CSAVSMGSPSGNTIYF.

The CDR3 protein is CASSLGGTIGSWNEQFF. The rearrangement links TRBV7-7 to TRBJ2-1; no DNA is available, so the TRBD2 call from TCRdb remains unchecked. The CDR3 extends over 17 amino acids. Looked up from germline, CDR1 is SSHAT and CDR2 is FNYEAQ (reference sequence). The full variable domain, rest sourced from reference TRBV7-7 and TRBJ2-1, is GAGVSQSPRYKVTKRGQDVTLRCDPISSHATLYWYQQALGQGPEFLTYFNYEAQPDKSGLPSDRFSAERPEGSISTLTIQRTEQRDSAMYRCASSLGGTIGSWNEQFFGPGTRLTVL.

J is TRBJ2-7 and V is TRBV19; TCRdb proposes TRBD1, but this gene call is untestable without DNA. The CDR3 runs to 13 residues. Germline CDR1 reads LNHDA; CDR2 reads SQIVND (reference sequence). The chain's CDR3 is CASRNRGVGEQYF.

This sequence joins TRBV11-3 and TRBJ1-1; TCRdb returns TRBD1, unconfirmable since there is no DNA. The germline gives CDR1 SGHNT, CDR2 YENEEA. CDR3 length: 14 residues. CDR3 sequence reads: CASSHRDMNTEAFF.

This sequence joins TRBV7-7 and TRBJ1-1. CDR3 length: 13 residues. Per germline, CDR1 SSHAT and CDR2 FNYEAQ (reference sequence). This CDR3 reads CASSLQVDTEAFF.